This entry features one T cell receptor (beta chain) sequence. Its antigen is as yet unknown. The data stem from a study of early stage breast cancer tumors. Study details: Most invasive tumors, about 70% of the 16, were ER+/PR+/HER2-.

Study-wide results and caveats: Compared with adjacent normal breast tissue, tumors showed 2.5 to 3-fold greater T cell density and higher clonality. Enriched TCRB sequences shared across patients were mostly commonly generated sequences. Chain pairing and CD4, CD8 or FOXP3 expression were not captured.

The method was immunoSEQ multiplex PCR; TCRdb's version includes in-frame clones alone and lacks a portion of them. The profile shows 40,000 to 60,000 clones, around 80% of them singletons. The sequenced material came from blood. The TCR originated in a person in their 40s with breast cancer.

Here the CDR3 DNA reads TGTGCCAGCAGTTCTGAGGGCAGGGATCCATATTTT. This codes for CASSSEGRDPYF. The V call is TRBV28, the J call TRBJ1-3; D perhaps matches TRBD1 (5 bases). The CDR3 loop spans 12 amino acids. Per the germline V gene, CDR1 is MDHEN and CDR2 is SYDVKM. Trimming pared 4 bases from V and 15 bases from J, leaving 16 bases between.